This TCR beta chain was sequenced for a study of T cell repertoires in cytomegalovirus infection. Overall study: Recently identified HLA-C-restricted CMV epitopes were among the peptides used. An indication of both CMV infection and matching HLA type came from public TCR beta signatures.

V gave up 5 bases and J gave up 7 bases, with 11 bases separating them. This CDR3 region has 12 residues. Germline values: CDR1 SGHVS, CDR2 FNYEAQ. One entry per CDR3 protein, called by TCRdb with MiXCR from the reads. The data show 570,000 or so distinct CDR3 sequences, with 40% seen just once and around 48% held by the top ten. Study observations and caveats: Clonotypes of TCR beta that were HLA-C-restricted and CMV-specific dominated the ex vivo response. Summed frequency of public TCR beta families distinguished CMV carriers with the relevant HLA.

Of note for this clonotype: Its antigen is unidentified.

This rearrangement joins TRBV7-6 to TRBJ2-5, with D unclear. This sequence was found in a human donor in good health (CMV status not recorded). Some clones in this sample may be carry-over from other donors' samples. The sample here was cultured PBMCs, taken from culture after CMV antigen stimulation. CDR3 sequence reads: CASSPEELTQYF. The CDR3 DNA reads TGTGCCAGCAGCCCAGAAGAATTGACCCAGTACTTC.